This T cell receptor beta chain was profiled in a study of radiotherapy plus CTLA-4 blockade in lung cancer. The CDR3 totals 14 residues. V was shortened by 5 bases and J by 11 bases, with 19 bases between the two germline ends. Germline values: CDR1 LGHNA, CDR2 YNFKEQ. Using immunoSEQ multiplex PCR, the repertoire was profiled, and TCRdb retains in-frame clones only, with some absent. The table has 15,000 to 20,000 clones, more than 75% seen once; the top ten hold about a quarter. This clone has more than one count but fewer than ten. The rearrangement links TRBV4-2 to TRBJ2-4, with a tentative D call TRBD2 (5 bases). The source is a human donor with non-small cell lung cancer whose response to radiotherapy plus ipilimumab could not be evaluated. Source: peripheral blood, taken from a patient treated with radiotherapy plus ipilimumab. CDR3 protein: CASSNGRFGVFQYF. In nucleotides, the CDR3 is TGTGCCAGCAGCAACGGTCGCTTCGGGGTTTTTCAGTACTTC.